The rows below give T cell receptor beta chains drawn from one sample of a study of T cell responses to AZD1222 COVID-19 vaccine. This table comes from immunoSEQ multiplex PCR, and its TCRdb copy is limited to in-frame clones, with some not included. The sample records around 120,000 clones, roughly 88% being singletons. Sequenced material: peripheral blood, taken on day 0 of AZD1222 vaccination. The receptor source for this set is an adult in good health. CDR3s include the opening cysteine and the closing phenylalanine or tryptophan. A D gene is named only where the DNA matches it firmly. Part of the rows lack a size; the others show once, few, many or a class for expanded clones.

clone size	V gene	J gene	D gene	CDR3 protein	CDR3 DNA
NA	TRBV9	TRBJ1-5	NA	CASSVEGTNQPQHF	TGTGCCAGCAGCGTCGAAGGGACCAATCAGCCCCAGCATTTT
NA	TRBV28	TRBJ2-7	NA	CASSVTGPSYEQYF	TGTGCCAGCAGTGTCACAGGGCCCTCCTACGAGCAGTACTTC
once	TRBV5-5	TRBJ1-5	NA	CASSFTDQGNQPQHF	TGTGCCAGCAGCTTTACGGATCAGGGGAATCAGCCCCAGCATTTT
NA	TRBV27	TRBJ2-1	TRBD2	CATAGPYNEQFF	TGCGCCACAGCGGGACCATACAATGAGCAGTTCTTC
NA	TRBV7-3	TRBJ1-4	NA	CASSSDSNEKLFF	TGTGCCAGCAGCTCGGACAGTAATGAAAAACTGTTTTTT
NA	TRBV7-3	TRBJ2-2	NA	CASRDQGDTGELFF	TGTGCCAGCCGGGATCAGGGAGACACCGGGGAGCTGTTTTTT
NA	TRBV30	TRBJ2-7	TRBD1	CAWSRTGTYEQYF	TGTGCCTGGAGTCGGACAGGGACATACGAGCAGTACTTC
NA	TRBV7-9	TRBJ1-6	NA	CASSARRSYNSPLHF	TGTGCCAGCAGCGCCCGCCGGTCTTATAATTCACCCCTCCACTTT
NA	TRBV6-5	TRBJ2-3	NA	CASRLRGRTDTQYF	TGTGCCAGCAGACTCCGGGGCCGCACAGATACGCAGTATTTT
NA	TRBV12-3/TRBV12-4	TRBJ1-5	TRBD1	CASSYRGVQPQHF	TGTGCCAGCAGTTACAGGGGTGTTCAGCCCCAGCATTTT
NA	TRBV2	TRBJ1-4	TRBD1	CASSADRVGSGEKLFF	TGTGCCAGCAGTGCAGACAGGGTCGGTTCCGGGGAAAAACTGTTTTTT
few	TRBV19	TRBJ2-7	TRBD1	CASSISGTGYYEQYF	TGTGCCAGTAGTATCTCCGGGACAGGGTACTACGAGCAGTACTTC
NA	TRBV12-3/TRBV12-4	TRBJ1-1	NA	CASRGGIGLQAFF	TGTGCCAGCAGGGGAGGAATAGGACTCCAAGCTTTCTTT
NA	TRBV7-2	TRBJ1-4	NA	CASSLGGGESGKLFF	TGTGCCAGCAGCTTAGGTGGGGGGGAGTCTGGAAAACTGTTTTTT
NA	TRBV24-1	TRBJ2-1	TRBD2	CATSDSLAGGARYNEQFF	TGTGCCACCAGTGATTCTCTAGCGGGGGGAGCGAGGTACAATGAGCAGTTCTTC
NA	TRBV3-1/TRBV3-2	TRBJ2-1	TRBD2	CASSRTGTNNEQFF	TGTGCCAGCAGCCGTACCGGGACTAACAATGAGCAGTTCTTC